What follows are 21 T cell receptor beta chains derived from one specimen sequenced in a study of T cells in Graves' hyperthyroidism and ophthalmopathy. There were TCR beta CDR3 regions amplified from RNA transcripts. The TCR CDR3 first-round RT-PCR relied on the HTBI primer set. MiXCR, applied by TCRdb to the multiplex PCR reads, yields one record per CDR3 protein. The sample has under 700,000 distinct CDR3 sequences, roughly 46% seen once. Material: peripheral blood or thyroid tissue (not recorded which). The receptor set was obtained from a woman younger than 30 with Graves' hyperthyroidism.

Concerning this clonotype itself: A much bigger clone sits one base away, suggesting this may be a read error. The rearrangement uses TRBV20-1 and TRBJ2-7, with 7 bases lining up with TRBD1. V gave up 5 bases and J gave up 5 bases; unmatched junction bases: 9. This CDR3 has 13 amino acids. CDR1 is DFQATT and CDR2 is SNEGSKA in the germline V gene (reference sequence). CDR3 sequence: CSAPYRDSDEQYF. CDR3 nucleotide sequence: TGCAGTGCTCCCTACCGGGACAGTGACGAGCAGTACTTC.

The chain carries TRBV29-1 and TRBJ2-7; 12 bases line up with TRBD2. The DNA end is more similar to TRBJ2-1, so the J call may be wrong. CDR3 size: 15 residues. From germline, CDR1 is SQVTM and CDR2 ANQGSEA. This chain's CDR3 is CSVEGGLAGYNEQFF. DNA for the CDR3: TGCAGCGTTGAAGGGGGACTAGCGGGTTACAATGAGCAGTTCTTC.

As to this clonotype: A read error may be the cause here, since a much bigger clone is one base away. The chain joins TRBV5-1 to TRBJ1-1, with D tentatively TRBD1 (6 bases). From germline, CDR1 is SGHRS and CDR2 YFSETQ. The CDR3 covers 14 residues. This CDR3 reads CASSRQGSDTEASF. The CDR3, as DNA: TGCGCCAGCAGTCGTCAGGGGAGCGACACTGAAGCTTCCTTT.

This clonotype was detected many times. The chain employs TRBV7-2 and TRBJ2-7; TRBD2 matches at 14 bases. The CDR3 is 14 residues long. Per the germline V gene, CDR1 is SGHTA and CDR2 is FQGNSA. V shed 5 bases, J shed 7 bases, and the junction held 4 bases outside the gene matches. The CDR3: CASSRGLAGAEQYF. CDR3 DNA: TGTGCCAGCAGCAGGGGACTAGCGGGAGCTGAGCAGTACTTC.

This clonotype showed up many times. The CDR3 DNA follows: TGCGCCAGCAGCTTAATCGGTTCCGGGGCCAACGTCCTGACTTTC. It yields the protein CASSLIGSGANVLTF. The rearrangement uses TRBV5-1 and TRBJ2-6; D remains unclear. The CDR3 has 15 residues. V was pared by 2 bases and J by 4 bases, with 10 bases between. Germline V CDR1 and CDR2: SGHRS, YFSETQ.

The chain uses TRBV19 and TRBJ1-5; the match to TRBD1 covers 7 bases. CDR3 length: 14 amino acids. V lost 2 bases to trimming and J lost 5 bases; unmatched junction nucleotides: 3. CDR1 and CDR2 from the germline V gene are LNHDA and SQIVND (reference sequence). CDR3 sequence: CASSINRGDQPQHF. Here the CDR3 DNA reads TGTGCCAGTAGTATAAACAGGGGCGATCAGCCCCAGCATTTT. The full variable domain, its missing parts supplied by reference TRBV19 and TRBJ1-5, is DGGITQSPKYLFRKEGQNVTLSCEQNLNHDAMYWYRQDPGQGLRLIYYSQIVNDFQKGDIAEGYSVSREKKESFPLTVTSAQKNPTAFYLCASSINRGDQPQHFGDGTRLSIL.

The rearrangement uses TRBV7-3 and TRBJ1-2; 8 bases are a match to TRBD1. The CDR3 loop spans 14 amino acids. CDR1 SGHTA and CDR2 FQGTGA come from the germline V gene. The J segment lost 4 bases and the V segment lost 8 bases, leaving 9 bases of the junction unmatched. The CDR3 coding sequence is TGTGCCAGCCGGGACAGGACCTACGGCTATGGCTACACCTTC. This codes for CASRDRTYGYGYTF.

The chain combines TRBV10-1 with TRBJ2-3; the D gene is possibly TRBD1 (6 bases). This CDR3 contains 12 residues. Germline CDR1 is WNHNN and CDR2 is SYGVQD (reference sequence). V was pared by 11 bases and J by 4 bases, with 13 bases between. CDR3 in amino acids: CASGDIPDTQYF. CDR3 in DNA: TGCGCCTCCGGGGACATCCCAGATACGCAGTATTTT.

This clonotype has more than one count but fewer than ten. The V call is TRBV19, the J call TRBJ1-2; D is unclear. V was pared by 3 bases and J by 4 bases, with 21 bases between. The CDR3 covers 17 residues. The V gene's germline CDR1 is LNHDA and CDR2 SQIVND (reference sequence). The CDR3 reads CASSIGVGWLRGYGYTF. The CDR3 nucleotides read TGTGCCAGTAGTATTGGCGTTGGCTGGCTGCGGGGCTATGGCTACACCTTC.

In its sample, this clonotype was seen a few times. CDR3 sequence reads: CASSLGDRGPYEQYF. In DNA, the CDR3 is TGTGCCAGCAGTTTAGGGGACAGGGGGCCCTACGAGCAGTACTTC. The chain joins TRBV2 to TRBJ2-7; 12 nucleotides match TRBD1. Germline assignment: CDR1 SNHLY and CDR2 FYNNEI. The CDR3 is made up of 15 amino acids. The J segment lost 2 bases and the V segment lost 5 bases, leaving 4 bases of the junction unmatched.

This clonotype was detected a few times. The rearrangement uses TRBV7-2 and TRBJ2-7; weak D call: TRBD2 (5 bases). The CDR3 spans 12 residues. Germline CDR1 SGHTA, CDR2 FQGNSA. Trimming stripped 8 bases from V and 2 bases from J, with 10 bases between. The CDR3 here is CASSPTTYEQYF. CDR3 nucleotides: TGTGCCAGCTCACCGACTACCTACGAGCAGTACTTC.

This clonotype was observed many times. The J gene is TRBJ1-6, the V gene TRBV6-5; D unclear. Looked up from germline, CDR1 is MNHEY and CDR2 is SVGAGI. This CDR3 spans 12 amino acids. V gave up 5 bases and J gave up 13 bases, with 12 bases separating them. This CDR3 is CASSDTGMPLHF. The CDR3 nucleotides are TGTGCCAGCAGTGATACCGGGATGCCCCTCCACTTT.

The CDR3: CASGLGGGSGANVLTF. The CDR3 nucleotides read TGTGCTAGTGGTCTTGGTGGGGGCTCTGGGGCCAACGTCCTGACTTTC. The genes are TRBV12-5 and TRBJ2-6; D could derive from TRBD1 or TRBD2 (5 bases each). The CDR3 length is 16 residues. The germline V gene has CDR1 LGHNT and CDR2 FRNRAP. V was trimmed by 5 bases and J by 0 bases, leaving 11 bases between them.

This clonotype was found a few times. The chain uses TRBV27 and TRBJ1-3, with a possible D match to TRBD1 (5 bases). Germline assignment: CDR1 MNHEY and CDR2 SMNVEV (reference sequence). With 0 bases removed from V and 2 bases from J, the gap between germline ends came to 8 bases. The CDR3 is 15 amino acids. CDR3 sequence reads: CASSLSPGPGNTIYF. CDR3 nucleotide sequence: TGTGCCAGCAGTTTATCCCCAGGGCCTGGAAACACCATATATTTT.

This rearrangement joins TRBV7-2 to TRBJ1-2; D may be TRBD1 (5 bases). With 5 bases removed from V and 0 bases from J, the gap between germline ends came to 13 bases. Germline CDR1 SGHTA, CDR2 FQGNSA. This CDR3 has 15 residues. The CDR3 region has the DNA TGTGCCAGCAGCCGCGACAGCCGCTCTAACTATGGCTACACCTTC. This translates into CASSRDSRSNYGYTF.

The sample holds many counts of this clonotype. The V and J genes are TRBV7-8 and TRBJ2-7; 10 bases match TRBD2. The CDR3 spans 14 residues. With 7 bases clipped from V and 7 bases from J, the junction kept 10 bases outside the gene matches. The germline gives CDR1 SGHVS, CDR2 FQNEAQ. The CDR3 DNA reads TGTGCCAGCACAGCTAGCGGGAGCGCTCGTGAGCAGTACTTC. Its translation is CASTASGSAREQYF.

This clonotype appeared a few times. The genes are TRBV5-1 and TRBJ1-2; 11 bases agree with TRBD1. V was pared by 4 bases and J by 4 bases, with 6 bases of the junction left unmatched. CDR1 and CDR2 from the germline V gene are SGHRS and YFSETQ. The CDR3 runs 15 residues. In nucleotides, the CDR3 is TGCGCCAGCAGCCCTGGACAGGGGGCTGGCTATGGCTACACCTTC. Residues: CASSPGQGAGYGYTF.

This clonotype was observed a single time. The rearrangement joins TRBV2 to TRBJ2-5; D is perhaps TRBD1 (6 bases). Germline loops: CDR1 SNHLY, CDR2 FYNNEI. The CDR3 sequence is 14 residues long. Trimming removed 5 bases at V and 5 bases at J, with 15 bases between. The CDR3 DNA follows: TGTGCCAGCAGTAGCCAGGGGTGGATGGAGACCCAGTACTTC. The encoded protein is CASSSQGWMETQYF.

J is TRBJ1-1 and V is TRBV10-3; TRBD1 might be the D (6 bases). Germline V gene data show CDR1 as ENHRY and CDR2 as SYGVKD. V gave up 2 bases and J gave up 5 bases, with 12 bases separating them. CDR3 length: 14 residues. CDR3 coding DNA: TGTGCCATCAGTGAGCGGGGGGCAGGGACTGAAGCTTTCTTT. Translated: CAISERGAGTEAFF.

The chain recombines TRBV7-9 with TRBJ2-5; D possibly corresponds to TRBD2 (6 bases). Trimming shortened V by 5 bases and J by 5 bases, and 12 bases separated the two germline ends. Germline CDR1 SEHNR, CDR2 FQNEAQ (reference sequence). This CDR3 comprises 13 residues. Here the CDR3 reads CASSQAGSETQYF. The CDR3 coding sequence is TGTGCCAGCAGCCAGGCGGGGTCGGAGACCCAGTACTTC.

CDR3 DNA: TGTGCCAGCAGTAACACAGATACGCAGTATTTT. It translates to CASSNTDTQYF. This rearrangement joins TRBV6-5 to TRBJ2-3, with D uncertain. This CDR3 comprises 11 residues. CDR1 is MNHEY and CDR2 is SVGAGI in the germline V gene. The germline V and J ends were trimmed by 5 bases and 2 bases, with 2 bases remaining between them.